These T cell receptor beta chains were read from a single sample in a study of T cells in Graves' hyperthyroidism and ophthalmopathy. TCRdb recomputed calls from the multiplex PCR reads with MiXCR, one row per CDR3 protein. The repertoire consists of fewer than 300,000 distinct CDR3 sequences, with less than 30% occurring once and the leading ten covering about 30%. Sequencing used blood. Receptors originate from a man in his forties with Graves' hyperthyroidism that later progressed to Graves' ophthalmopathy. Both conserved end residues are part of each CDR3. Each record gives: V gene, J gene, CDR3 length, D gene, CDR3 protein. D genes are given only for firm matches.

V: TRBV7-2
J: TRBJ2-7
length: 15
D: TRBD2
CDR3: CASSLIRTSSYEQYF

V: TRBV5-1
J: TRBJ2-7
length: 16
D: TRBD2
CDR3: CASSWGQLAGGFQQYF

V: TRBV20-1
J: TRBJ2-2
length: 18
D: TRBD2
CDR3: CSAAPGLAGVVNTGELFF

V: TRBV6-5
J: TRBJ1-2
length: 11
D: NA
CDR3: CASSYRGGYTF

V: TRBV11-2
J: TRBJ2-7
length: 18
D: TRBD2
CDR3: CASSPRGSGGAFSYEQYF

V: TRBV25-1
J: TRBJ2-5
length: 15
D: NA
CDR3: CASSEYFTGWETQYF

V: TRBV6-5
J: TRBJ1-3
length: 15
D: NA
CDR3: CASSYSTGFGNTIYF

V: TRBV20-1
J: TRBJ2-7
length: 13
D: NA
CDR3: CSARDSRSYEQYF

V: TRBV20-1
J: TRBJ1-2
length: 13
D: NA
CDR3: CSARRGGDYGYTF

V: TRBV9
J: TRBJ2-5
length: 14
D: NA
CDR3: CASSAYGSQETQYF

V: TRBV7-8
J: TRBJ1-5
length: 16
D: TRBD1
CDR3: CASSFEAGTGSFPQHF

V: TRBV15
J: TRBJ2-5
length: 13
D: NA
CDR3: CATSSSIQETQYF

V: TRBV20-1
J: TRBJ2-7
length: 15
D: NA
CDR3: CSARDTIKSSYEQYF

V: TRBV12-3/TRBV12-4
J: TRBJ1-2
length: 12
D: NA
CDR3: CASSFEDYGYTF

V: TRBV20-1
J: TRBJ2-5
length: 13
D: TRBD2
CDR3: CSAVPGGAKTQYF

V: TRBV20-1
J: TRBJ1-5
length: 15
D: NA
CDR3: CSAYTGPYSNQPQHF

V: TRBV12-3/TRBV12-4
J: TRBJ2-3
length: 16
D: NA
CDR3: CASSLGDLANTDTQYF

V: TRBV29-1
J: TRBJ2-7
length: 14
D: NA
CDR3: CSAVTRSPTYEQYF

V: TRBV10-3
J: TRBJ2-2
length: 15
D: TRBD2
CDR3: CAIRSDSGSAGELFF

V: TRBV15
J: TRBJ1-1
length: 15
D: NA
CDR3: CATSRDQGANTEAFF

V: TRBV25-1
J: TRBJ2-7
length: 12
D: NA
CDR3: CATGPGPYEQYF

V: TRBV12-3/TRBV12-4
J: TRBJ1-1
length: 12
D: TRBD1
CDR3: CASSLGQGEAFF

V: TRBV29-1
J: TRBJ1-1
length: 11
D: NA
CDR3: CIGGVDTEAFF

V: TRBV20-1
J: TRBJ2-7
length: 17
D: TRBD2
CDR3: CSARVVAGVRGAYEQYF

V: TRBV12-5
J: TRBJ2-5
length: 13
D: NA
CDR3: CASGTGLQETQYF

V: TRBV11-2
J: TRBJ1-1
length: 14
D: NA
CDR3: CASSFLIANTEAFF

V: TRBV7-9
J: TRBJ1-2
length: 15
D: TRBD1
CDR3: CASSLGQGLIYGYTF

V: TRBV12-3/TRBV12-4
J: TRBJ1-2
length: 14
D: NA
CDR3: CASSLNRPYHGYTF

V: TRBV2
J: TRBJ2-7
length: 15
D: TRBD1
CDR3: CASSDDEGQRHEQYF

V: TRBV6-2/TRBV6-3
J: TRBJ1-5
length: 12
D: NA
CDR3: CASSSVGPPQHF

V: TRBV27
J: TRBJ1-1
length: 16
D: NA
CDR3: CASSFRAGDLNTEAFF

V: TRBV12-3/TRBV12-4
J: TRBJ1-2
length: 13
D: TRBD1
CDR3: CASSPGGGYGYTF

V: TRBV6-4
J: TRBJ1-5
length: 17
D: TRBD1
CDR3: CASSPPGQGTSNQPQHF

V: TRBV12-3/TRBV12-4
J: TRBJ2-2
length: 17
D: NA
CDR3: CASRRVVGGSPTGELFF

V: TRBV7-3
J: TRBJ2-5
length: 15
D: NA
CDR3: CASSSFPGNQETQYF

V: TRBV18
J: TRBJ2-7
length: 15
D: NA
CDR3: CASSRGAGEIYEQYF

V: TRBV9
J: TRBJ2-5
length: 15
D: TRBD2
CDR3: CASTRAGGREETQYF

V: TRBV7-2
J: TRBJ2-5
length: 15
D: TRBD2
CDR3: CASSIPLAGAETQYF

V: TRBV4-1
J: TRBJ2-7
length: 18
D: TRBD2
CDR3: CASSQGLRGLAGGNEQYF

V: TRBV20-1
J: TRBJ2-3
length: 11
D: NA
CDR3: CSAPRTDTQYF

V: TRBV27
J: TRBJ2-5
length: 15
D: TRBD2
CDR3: CASSPRISGQETQYF

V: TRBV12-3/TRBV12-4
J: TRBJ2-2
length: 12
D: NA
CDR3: CASNLAPGELFF

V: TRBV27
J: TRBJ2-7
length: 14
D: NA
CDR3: CASSLRTANYEQYF

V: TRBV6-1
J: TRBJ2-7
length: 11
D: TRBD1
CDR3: CASTTGAEQYF

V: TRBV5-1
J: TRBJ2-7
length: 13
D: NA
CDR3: CASSLAVNYEQYF

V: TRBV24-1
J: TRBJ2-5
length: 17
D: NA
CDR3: CATSDPLTDVIGETQYF

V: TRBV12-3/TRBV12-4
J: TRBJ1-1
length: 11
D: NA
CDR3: CASSRTSDAFF

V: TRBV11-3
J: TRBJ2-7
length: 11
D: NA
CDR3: CASSLDVEQYF

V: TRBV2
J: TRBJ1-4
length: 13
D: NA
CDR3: CASGTGWEEKLFF

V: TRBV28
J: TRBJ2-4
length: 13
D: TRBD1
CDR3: CASRQGTKNIQYF

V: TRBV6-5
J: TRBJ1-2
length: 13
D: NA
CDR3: CASSTSLRVGYTF